This passage covers 5 T cell receptor beta chains from one sample sequenced in a study of blood T cell repertoires in COVID-19. Measured with immunoSEQ multiplex PCR; TCRdb has only the in-frame clones, and not every one. The sample shows about 210,000 clones, about 92% of them seen only once. The sequencing sample was made of peripheral blood. All receptors derive from a man younger than 40 with acute or convalescent COVID-19.

Of note for this clone: The same CDR3 can be traced to other DNA sequences in this sample. V gene TRBV30 combines with J gene TRBJ1-4; a possible D gene is TRBD1 (5 bases). The CDR3 is 13 residues long. CDR1 and CDR2 from the germline V gene are GTSNPN and SVGIG (reference sequence). The germline V and J ends were trimmed by 5 bases and 1 base, with 8 bases remaining between them. The CDR3 reads CAWGTGTNEKLFF. The CDR3 DNA sequence: TGTGCCTGGGGAACAGGAACTAATGAAAAACTGTTTTTT.

The J gene is TRBJ1-2, the V gene TRBV7-3; 8 bases match TRBD1. Trimming removed 0 bases from V and 8 bases from J; junction bases left unmatched: 2. This CDR3 is built from 13 residues. Germline V gene lookup returns CDR1 SGHTA and CDR2 FQGTGA. The CDR3 DNA reads TGTGCCAGCAGCTTAACGCCAGGGGGCGGCTACACCTTC. This translates into CASSLTPGGGYTF.

The genes are TRBV6-5 and TRBJ2-7, with TRBD2 as a possible D gene (6 bases). Trimming took off 0 bases at V and 5 bases at J, with 11 bases between the two ends. This CDR3 spans 14 amino acids. Germline CDR1 is MNHEY and CDR2 is SVGAGI. Here the CDR3 DNA reads TGTGCCAGCAGTTACTCGATCGGAGGGGACGAGCAGTACTTC. The encoded protein is CASSYSIGGDEQYF.

J is TRBJ1-3 and V is TRBV9; TRBD1 matches at 10 bases. The CDR3 runs 16 residues. The V gene end was trimmed by 3 bases and the J gene end by 4 bases; junction bases not matched to a gene: 7. CDR1 is SGDLS, CDR2 YYNGEE, per germline. The CDR3 loop is CASSADWTGGGNTIYF. In nucleotides, the CDR3 is TGTGCCAGCAGCGCAGACTGGACAGGGGGAGGAAACACCATATATTTT.

This clone has only one observation. The rearrangement joins TRBV7-2 to TRBJ1-2, with a tentative D call TRBD1 (6 bases). V was trimmed by 2 bases and J by 4 bases, leaving 14 bases between them. CDR1 SGHTA and CDR2 FQGNSA come from the germline V gene. The CDR3 consists of 15 residues. The CDR3 reads CASSLLPRGFYGYTF. The CDR3 coding sequence is TGTGCCAGCAGCTTACTCCCCAGGGGTTTCTATGGCTACACCTTC.